Listed here are 31 T cell receptor beta chains from one sample, sequenced in a study of molecular identifiers for immune sequencing clone quantification. In TCRdb, the PCR reads were re-called with MiXCR into one record per CDR3 protein. The sample has about 630,000 distinct CDR3 sequences, about 25% seen once. Source material: naive CD8+ T cells from blood, with Jurkat cell RNA spiked in. Subset in this sample: FACS-sorted CD8+CD4-CCR7+CD45RA+ naive T cells. All receptors derive from a human donor in good health. Some libraries in this study had Jurkat cell RNA spiked in.

The chain couples TRBV19 to TRBJ1-4; D gene uncertain. Trimming pared 5 bases from V and 5 bases from J, leaving 9 bases between. CDR3 size: 13 residues. The germline V gene encodes CDR1 LNHDA and CDR2 SQIVND (reference sequence). The CDR3 reads CASSFRTNEKLFF. The CDR3 nucleotides are TGTGCCAGTAGTTTCAGGACGAATGAAAAACTGTTTTTT.

This chain links TRBV19 with TRBJ2-5; TRBD2 agrees at 8 bases. V gave up 5 bases and J gave up 2 bases; unmatched junction bases: 19. The CDR3 is 19 amino acids. Germline V CDR1 and CDR2: LNHDA, SQIVND (reference sequence). DNA for the CDR3: TGTGCCAGTAGTCCCCGCTCGGGACTAGTTTACGGGCGACAAGAGACCCAGTACTTC. Its translation is CASSPRSGLVYGRQETQYF.

This clonotype appeared many times. V usage is TRBV7-2 and J usage is TRBJ2-1; possible D gene TRBD2, 7 bases. Trimming pared 5 bases from V and 4 bases from J, leaving 15 bases between. Germline lookup yields CDR1 SGHTA and CDR2 FQGNSA. This CDR3 spans 15 amino acids. This chain's CDR3 is CASSPSRGAYNEQFF. The DNA of the CDR3 is TGTGCCAGCAGCCCTAGTCGGGGGGCGTACAATGAGCAGTTCTTC.

This clonotype was detected a few times. The chain couples TRBV20-1 to TRBJ1-6, with 9 bases lining up with TRBD1. The length of the CDR3 is 17 residues. Germline lookup yields CDR1 DFQATT and CDR2 SNEGSKA (reference sequence). The V and J ends lost 5 bases and 8 bases, in that order; junction bases with no gene match: 16. DNA for the CDR3: TGCAGTGCTGAACAGGAAACCCGGGACAGGGACTATTCACCCCTCCACTTT. Translated: CSAEQETRDRDYSPLHF.

J is TRBJ2-5 and V is TRBV5-4; D is tentatively TRBD1 or TRBD2 (6 bases each). CDR3 size: 15 residues. Trimming cost V 4 bases and J 3 bases, with 16 bases left between them. Germline assignment: CDR1 SGHNT and CDR2 YYREEE (reference sequence). In DNA, the CDR3 is TGTGCCAGCAGCCAAAAGTGGGGGGCCGAAGAGACCCAGTACTTC. Encoded protein: CASSQKWGAEETQYF.

In this sample, this clonotype turned up many times. The chain joins TRBV21-1 to TRBJ2-6; no DNA check was done on the table's D call, TRBD2. TRBV21-1 is deemed a pseudogene. The CDR3 loop spans 18 amino acids. CDR3 bases: TGTGCCAGCAGCGAGAAAACTAGGGAAGACTCTGGGGCCAACGTCCTGACTTTC. Its translation is CASSEKTREDSGANVLTF.

The chain joins TRBV7-9 to TRBJ2-3; TRBD2 matches at 7 bases. This CDR3 contains 16 residues. Looked up from germline, CDR1 is SEHNR and CDR2 is FQNEAQ (reference sequence). J lost 6 bases, V lost 4 bases, and 13 bases had no gene match. The CDR3 sequence: CASSSTTSPWGDTQYF. The CDR3 DNA sequence: TGTGCCAGCAGCTCAACGACTAGCCCCTGGGGGGATACGCAGTATTTT.

J is TRBJ2-1 and V is TRBV12-3 or TRBV12-4; 12 bases line up with TRBD2. CDR3 size: 22 residues. J gave up 0 bases and V 8 bases, and 23 bases lay outside the gene matches. CDR3 nucleotide sequence: TGTGCCAGCCTTACTACTAGCGGGAGGTCAAAGGACACGTCCGACTCCTACAATGAGCAGTTCTTC. It is translated as CASLTTSGRSKDTSDSYNEQFF.

This clonotype was seen ten or more times. This sequence joins TRBV11-2 and TRBJ2-3; TRBD1 aligns across 8 bases. The J segment lost 2 bases and the V segment lost 0 bases, leaving 7 bases of the junction unmatched. The CDR3 has 17 residues. Germline CDR1 and CDR2: SGHAT and FQNNGV. The CDR3 spells CASSLDPEQGVTDTQYF. The CDR3 DNA reads as TGTGCCAGCAGCTTAGATCCGGAACAGGGGGTCACAGATACGCAGTATTTT.

Many counts were recorded for this clonotype. The CDR3 spells CASRGQGVNGEAFF. The CDR3 DNA reads as TGTGCCAGCAGGGGACAGGGGGTTAATGGTGAAGCTTTCTTT. V and J are TRBV6-2 or TRBV6-3 and TRBJ1-1; 11 bases are a match to TRBD1. The CDR3 totals 14 residues. J was trimmed by 7 bases and V by 6 bases; bases with no gene match: 7. CDR1 MNHEY and CDR2 SVGEGT come from the germline V gene.

As regards this clonotype: A read error may be the cause here, since a much bigger clone is one base away. V usage is TRBV3-1 and J usage is TRBJ1-2; tentatively, D is TRBD1 (6 bases). This CDR3 comprises 14 residues. Per the germline V gene, CDR1 is LGHDT and CDR2 is YNNKEL (reference sequence). The CDR3 spells CASSQAPGVDGYAF. CDR3 coding DNA: TGTGCCAGCAGCCAAGCCCCAGGGGTGGACGGCTACGCCTTC.

This clonotype was counted a few times. The genes are TRBV9 and TRBJ2-5; the match to TRBD2 covers 7 bases. V lost 4 bases and J lost 2; bases outside the gene matches: 11. The CDR3 length is 16 residues. The germline CDR1 and CDR2 sequences are SGDLS and YYNGEE. For the CDR3, the DNA is TGTGCCAGCAGCTCCGGCGGGGGTAGTCGGCAAGAGACCCAGTACTTC. It encodes CASSSGGGSRQETQYF.

This clonotype was observed many times. The CDR3 here is CSVITSRPGLVETQYF. CDR3 sequence (DNA): TGCAGCGTGATCACGAGTAGACCGGGGTTGGTAGAGACCCAGTACTTC. This chain joins TRBV29-1 and TRBJ2-5, with D maybe TRBD2 (5 bases). Germline V CDR1 and CDR2: SQVTM, ANQGSEA. The germline V and J ends were trimmed by 6 bases and 4 bases, with 24 bases remaining between them. The CDR3 is made up of 16 amino acids.

For this clonotype: At one boundary the junction diverges from the germline segment, which might be a read error. The V call is TRBV12-3 or TRBV12-4, the J call TRBJ2-5; D is undetermined. The CDR3 has 16 residues. CDR3 protein: CARSLSAGGDQETQYF. The CDR3 DNA reads as TGTGCCCGCAGTTTATCGGCAGGTGGGGACCAAGAGACCCAGTACTTC.

A few counts support this clonotype. The chain combines TRBV2 with TRBJ1-5; D remains unclear. This CDR3 has 16 residues. Germline V gene lookup returns CDR1 SNHLY and CDR2 FYNNEI. V was cut by 2 bases and J by 0 bases, with 11 bases left in between. The CDR3 DNA follows: TGTGCCAGCAGTGAAACGCAGTATTATAGCAATCAGCCCCAGCATTTT. Protein sequence: CASSETQYYSNQPQHF. Complete variable domain (other parts from reference TRBV2 and TRBJ1-5): EPEVTQTPSHQVTQMGQEVILRCVPISNHLYFYWYRQILGQKVEFLVSFYNNEISEKSEIFDDQFSVERPDGSNFTLKIRSTKLEDSAMYFCASSETQYYSNQPQHFGDGTRLSIL.

This clonotype was found a few times. V and J are TRBV27 and TRBJ1-1; D is perhaps TRBD1 (6 bases). This CDR3 region has 15 residues. V dropped 5 bases and J dropped 1 base, with 14 bases sitting between them. Germline CDR1 and CDR2: MNHEY and SMNVEV (reference sequence). The CDR3 here is CASSPHRERNTEAFF. CDR3 nucleotide sequence: TGTGCCAGCAGTCCCCACAGGGAACGGAACACTGAAGCTTTCTTT.

Ten or more counts support this clonotype. V usage is TRBV29-1 and J usage is TRBJ1-1; no clear D. Trimming pared 6 bases from V and 6 bases from J, leaving 20 bases between. Germline CDR1 is SQVTM and CDR2 is ANQGSEA. The CDR3 totals 14 residues. The CDR3 region has the DNA TGCAGCGTACGGAGGGCCCCCAGGCGCGCTGAAGCTTTCTTT. Protein: CSVRRAPRRAEAFF.

This clonotype was observed a handful of times. V and J are TRBV15 and TRBJ2-2; TRBD1 matches 7 bases. The CDR3 contains 17 residues. Germline V CDR1 and CDR2: LNHNV, YYDKDF (reference sequence). V lost 0 bases, J lost 3 bases, and 7 bases stayed unmatched. CDR3 region: CATSRDQYRGYTGELFF. In DNA form, the CDR3 reads TGTGCCACCAGCAGAGATCAGTACAGGGGTTACACCGGGGAGCTGTTTTTT.

To note about this clonotype: This may arise from a read error, as a much more abundant clone is one base away. CDR3 loop: CASSLIGTVQETQYF. CDR3 sequence (DNA): TGTGCCAGCAGCTTAATAGGGACAGTGCAAGAGACCCAGTACTTC. This chain links TRBV7-9 with TRBJ2-5, with 7 bases matching TRBD1. This CDR3 comprises 15 residues. Germline assignment: CDR1 SEHNR and CDR2 FQNEAQ (reference sequence). V shed 2 bases, J shed 2 bases, and the junction held 5 bases outside the gene matches.

A remark on this clonotype: This clone may be a read error of a much larger clone one base away. The chain couples TRBV14 to TRBJ1-5; D remains unclear. There are 13 residues in the CDR3. CDR1 and CDR2 from the germline V gene are SGHDN and FVKESK. The CDR3 is CVSSQDPNQPQHF. The CDR3 DNA reads as TGTGTCAGCAGCCAAGATCCGAATCAGCCCCAGCATTTT.

This clonotype has ten or more counts. The rearrangement uses TRBV4-1 and TRBJ2-1; TRBD1 is a possible D gene (6 bases). Deletions cut 3 bases from V and 7 bases from J, with 13 bases between. The CDR3 length is 14 residues. In germline, CDR1 is MGHRA, CDR2 YSYEKL. The CDR3 DNA reads as TGCGCCAGCAGCCAGGGGAACAGGGAGAATGAGCAGTTCTTC. Encoded protein: CASSQGNRENEQFF.

Comments on this clonotype: This sequence may be a read error, since a much larger clone differs from it by one base. The chain employs TRBV10-3 and TRBJ2-5, with D perhaps assigned TRBD1 or TRBD2 (5 bases each). From germline, CDR1 is ENHRY and CDR2 SYGVKD. The CDR3 has 16 residues. The chain's CDR3 is CAFSEINTEGQETQYF. DNA for the CDR3: TGTGCCTTCAGTGAGATCAACACCGAGGGGCAAGAGACCCAGTACTTC.

This clonotype was observed at least ten times. This chain links TRBV20-1 with TRBJ2-7, with 13 bases identical to TRBD2. From germline, CDR1 is DFQATT and CDR2 SNEGSKA (reference sequence). This CDR3 region has 15 residues. V shed 1 base and J 10 bases; nucleotides not matched to a gene: 10. CDR3 in DNA: TGCAGTGCTAGAGCCCCCTTACTAGCGGGAGGGGTTCAGTACTTC. Encoded protein: CSARAPLLAGGVQYF.

This clonotype was recorded a few times. The chain employs TRBV30 and TRBJ1-5; D unclear. There are 14 residues in the CDR3. Germline V gene sequence: CDR1 GTSNPN, CDR2 SVGIG (reference sequence). The V and J ends lost 1 base and 0 bases respectively, with 7 bases between them. The CDR3 reads CAWSAAASNQPQHF. CDR3 in DNA: TGTGCCTGGAGTGCGGCAGCTAGCAATCAGCCCCAGCATTTT.

This clonotype appeared once. One junction end disagrees with the germline gene, perhaps due to a read error. The chain is built from TRBV27 and TRBJ2-7, with no clear D. The CDR3 loop spans 14 amino acids. In germline, CDR1 is MNHEY, CDR2 SMNVEV (reference sequence). The CDR3 sequence is CASSLSSSYYEQYF. CDR3 bases: TGTGCGAGCAGTTTATCGAGCAGCTACTACGAGCAGTACTTC.

This clonotype was counted only a few times. This rearrangement joins TRBV19 to TRBJ2-1, with D uncertain. Per germline, CDR1 LNHDA and CDR2 SQIVND (reference sequence). The CDR3 covers 15 residues. The V and J ends lost 1 base and 0 bases respectively, with 7 bases between them. CDR3: CASSIAASSYNEQFF. The DNA for the CDR3 is TGTGCCAGTAGTATAGCCGCTAGCTCCTACAATGAGCAGTTCTTC.

Worth noting for this clonotype: At one boundary the junction diverges from the germline segment, which might be a read error. This chain links TRBV6-5 with TRBJ1-1, with D unresolved. CDR1 is MNHEY and CDR2 is SVGAGI in the germline V gene. This CDR3 region has 12 residues. Here the CDR3 DNA reads TGTGCCGGCAGTCCCACGGGCGCTGAAGCTTTCTTT. It is translated as CAGSPTGAEAFF.

This clonotype was observed many times. This chain uses TRBV20-1 with TRBJ2-2; 7 bases fit TRBD2. Germline lookup yields CDR1 DFQATT and CDR2 SNEGSKA (reference sequence). The length of the CDR3 is 14 residues. Trimming took 0 bases from V and 4 from J; bases not matched to a gene: 2. The CDR3 loop reads CSAREGGGTGELFF. CDR3 nucleotides: TGCAGTGCTAGAGAGGGGGGGGGCACCGGGGAGCTGTTTTTT.

V usage is TRBV2 and J usage is TRBJ2-6; no clear D gene. Germline V CDR1 and CDR2: SNHLY, FYNNEI. This CDR3 has 16 amino acids. The V end lost 4 bases, the J end lost 1 base, and 11 bases lay between the germline ends. CDR3 protein: CASSGDRVSGANVLTF. Written as DNA, the CDR3 is TGTGCCAGCAGTGGCGATAGGGTGTCTGGGGCCAACGTCCTGACTTTC.

This clonotype was recorded at least ten times. The gene calls are TRBV4-3 and TRBJ2-1; 9 bases map to TRBD1. Germline V gene sequence: CDR1 LGHNA, CDR2 YSLEER. The CDR3 extends over 15 amino acids. Unmatched junction bases numbered 1, after V lost 0 bases and J lost 4 bases. CDR3 coding DNA: TGCGCCAGCAGCCAAGAGGGGACAGGGTACAATGAGCAGTTCTTC. This sequence encodes CASSQEGTGYNEQFF.

Remarks on this clonotype: At one end, the junction sequence differs from germline, possibly due to a read error. The V call is TRBV12-3 or TRBV12-4, the J call TRBJ1-1; no definite D call. The CDR3 is 13 residues long. The CDR3 spells CAGSLSPVAEAFF. As DNA, the CDR3 is TGTGCCGGCAGTCTCAGTCCTGTCGCTGAAGCTTTCTTT.